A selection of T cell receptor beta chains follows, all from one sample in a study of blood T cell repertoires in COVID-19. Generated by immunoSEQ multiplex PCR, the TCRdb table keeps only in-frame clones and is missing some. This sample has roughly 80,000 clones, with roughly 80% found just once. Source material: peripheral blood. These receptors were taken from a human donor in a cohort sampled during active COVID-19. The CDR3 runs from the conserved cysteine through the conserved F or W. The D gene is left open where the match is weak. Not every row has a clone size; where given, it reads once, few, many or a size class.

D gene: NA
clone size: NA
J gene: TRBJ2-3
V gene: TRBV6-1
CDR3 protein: CASSVSTQGFTDTQYF
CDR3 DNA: TGTGCCAGCAGTGTGTCGACCCAGGGGTTCACAGATACGCAGTATTTT

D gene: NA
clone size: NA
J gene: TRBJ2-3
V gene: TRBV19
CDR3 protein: CASNWAAGATDTQYF
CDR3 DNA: TGTGCCAGTAATTGGGCCGCGGGGGCTACAGATACGCAGTATTTT

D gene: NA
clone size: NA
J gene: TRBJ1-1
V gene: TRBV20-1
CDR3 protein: CSASFLGRQNTEAFF
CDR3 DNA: TGCAGTGCTAGTTTTCTTGGCAGGCAGAACACTGAAGCTTTCTTT

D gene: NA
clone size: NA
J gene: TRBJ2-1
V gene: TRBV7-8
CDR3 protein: CASTKGGAYYNEQFF
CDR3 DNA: TGTGCCAGCACGAAAGGGGGGGCATATTACAATGAGCAGTTCTTC

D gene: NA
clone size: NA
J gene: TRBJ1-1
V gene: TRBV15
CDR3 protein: CATSRDLRVAEAFF
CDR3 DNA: TGTGCCACCAGCAGAGACTTGAGGGTTGCGGAAGCTTTCTTT

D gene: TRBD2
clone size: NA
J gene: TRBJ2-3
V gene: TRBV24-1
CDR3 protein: CATSDRTSGRGTDTQYF
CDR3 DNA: TGTGCCACCAGTGATCGGACTAGCGGGAGAGGGACAGATACGCAGTATTTT

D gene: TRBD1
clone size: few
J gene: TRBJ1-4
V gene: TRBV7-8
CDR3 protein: CASSRGQGPNEKLFF
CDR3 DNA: TGTGCCAGCAGTCGAGGACAGGGCCCTAATGAAAAACTGTTTTTT

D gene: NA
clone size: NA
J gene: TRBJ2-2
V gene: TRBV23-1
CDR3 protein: CASSHPGLSNTGELFF
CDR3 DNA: TGCGCCAGCAGCCACCCCGGACTATCGAACACCGGGGAGCTGTTTTTT

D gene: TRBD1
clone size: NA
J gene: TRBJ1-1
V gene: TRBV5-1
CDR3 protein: CASSFQGENTEAFF
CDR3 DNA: TGCGCCAGCAGCTTCCAGGGGGAGAACACTGAAGCTTTCTTT

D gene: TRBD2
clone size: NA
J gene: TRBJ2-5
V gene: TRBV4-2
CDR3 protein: CASSQLLADFQETQYF
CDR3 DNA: TGTGCCAGCAGCCAATTACTAGCGGACTTCCAAGAGACCCAGTACTTC

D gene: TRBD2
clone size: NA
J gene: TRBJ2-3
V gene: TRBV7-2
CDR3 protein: CASSLAGGQDTQYF
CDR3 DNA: TGTGCCAGCAGCTTAGCGGGAGGGCAAGATACGCAGTATTTT

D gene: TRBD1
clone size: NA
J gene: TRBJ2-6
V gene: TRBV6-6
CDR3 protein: CASSLPMGQYSGANVLTF
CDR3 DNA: TGTGCCAGCAGTCTCCCTATGGGACAGTACTCTGGGGCCAACGTCCTGACTTTC

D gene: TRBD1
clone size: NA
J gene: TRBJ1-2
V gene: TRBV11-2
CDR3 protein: CASSLDRTGADGYTF
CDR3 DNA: TGTGCCAGCAGCTTAGATCGGACAGGGGCCGATGGCTACACCTTC

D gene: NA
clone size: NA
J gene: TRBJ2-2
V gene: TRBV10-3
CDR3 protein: CAISELPDSTGELFF
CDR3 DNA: TGTGCCATCAGTGAGCTACCGGACAGCACCGGGGAGCTGTTTTTT

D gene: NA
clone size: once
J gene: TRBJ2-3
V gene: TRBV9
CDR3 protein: CASSGPRADTQYF
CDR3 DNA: TGTGCCAGCAGCGGGCCGAGGGCAGATACGCAGTATTTT

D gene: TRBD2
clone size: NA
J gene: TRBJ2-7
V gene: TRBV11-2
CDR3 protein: CASSLRGGTYEQYF
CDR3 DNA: TGTGCCAGCAGCTTACGGGGGGGTACCTACGAGCAGTACTTC

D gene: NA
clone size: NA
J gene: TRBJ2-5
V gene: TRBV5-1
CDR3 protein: CASSLVGTRLETQYF
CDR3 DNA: TGCGCCAGCAGCTTGGTCGGGACTCGGTTGGAGACCCAGTACTTC

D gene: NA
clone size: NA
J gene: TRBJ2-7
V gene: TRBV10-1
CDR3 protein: CASSESGLRAEQYF
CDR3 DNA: TGCGCCAGCAGTGAGTCGGGACTCAGAGCCGAGCAGTACTTC